The next 31 T cell receptor beta chains were all read from a single sample in a study of regulatory T cells in long-lasting Graves disease (dated by TCRdb to about 2021). The library was built by means of multiplex PCR. The sequencer was an Illumina HiSeq 4000. iRepertoire HTBI primers and Arm-PCR amplification of CDR3 regions were used to construct TCR beta libraries. The raw public data were reprocessed by TCRdb itself: fastp quality trimming at Q25, MiXCR clonotype calling, in-frame beta chains only. Duplicate CDR3 protein sequences are folded into a single record with the most common DNA and genes. For this sample the table gives about 470,000 distinct CDR3 sequences, of which less than 25% were detected only once. 6.5% to 10% of the sample is held by the ten biggest clonotypes. The time point tag for this specimen amounts to: persistent/refractory GD, antithyroid drugs over 5 years with positive TRAb. RNA was extracted from PBMCs in TRIzol for both TCR sequencing and RNA sequencing.

The sample in question was peripheral blood mononuclear cells (PBMCs), obtained when the disease was refractory, from a patient treated with antithyroid drugs. The receptors come from a female donor with Graves disease.

This clonotype was recorded a few times. The chain carries TRBV7-9 and TRBJ1-1, with TRBD1 matching over 11 bases. This CDR3 comprises 17 residues. V was clipped by 3 bases and J by 5 bases; unmatched bases: 11. The germline V gene has CDR1 SEHNR and CDR2 FQNEAQ (reference sequence). The CDR3 loop reads CASSFGRLGQGGTEAFF. The CDR3 region has the DNA TGTGCCAGCAGCTTTGGGAGATTGGGACAGGGGGGAACTGAAGCTTTCTTT.

The table lists this clonotype with a few counts. A read error may account for a junction end that differs from germline. The rearrangement links TRBV6-1 to TRBJ2-5; D possibly uses TRBD1 or TRBD2 (6 bases each). The CDR3 runs 14 residues. Per germline, CDR1 MNHNS and CDR2 SASEGT. The CDR3 DNA reads TGTGCCAGCTCCCGAGGGGGGTCCCAAGGGACCCAGTACTTC. This translates into CASSRGGSQGTQYF.

The sample holds a few counts of this clonotype. The chain links TRBV24-1 to TRBJ2-5; perhaps D is TRBD1 or TRBD2 (6 bases each). Germline CDR1 is KGHDR and CDR2 is SFDVKD. CDR3 size: 15 residues. Deletions cut 1 base from V and 3 bases from J, with 11 bases between. The CDR3: CATSDLTGAEETQYF. In DNA, the CDR3 is TGTGCCACCAGTGATTTAACGGGGGCAGAAGAGACCCAGTACTTC.

The V call is TRBV20-1, the J call TRBJ2-3, with 8 bases aligning to TRBD2. The CDR3 runs 15 residues. V gave up 6 bases and J gave up 3 bases; unmatched junction bases: 11. The V gene's germline CDR1 is DFQATT and CDR2 SNEGSKA (reference sequence). The CDR3 protein is CSAPVTGGKTDTQYF. CDR3 nucleotide sequence: TGCAGTGCCCCCGTTACGGGAGGGAAGACAGATACGCAGTATTTT.

The chain recombines TRBV7-9 with TRBJ2-5; D not resolved. Germline CDR1 reads SEHNR; CDR2 reads FQNEAQ (reference sequence). The CDR3 runs 11 residues. Trimming left V 6 bases short and J 3 bases short, with 5 bases between. The CDR3 bases are TGTGCCAGCAGAGATAAAGAGACCCAGTACTTC. Translation gives CASRDKETQYF.

About this clonotype: A much larger clone sits a single nucleotide away, making a read error possible. The chain joins TRBV25-1 to TRBJ2-2; D gene ambiguous. V shed 3 bases and J shed 6 bases, with 5 bases lying between them. This CDR3 region has 12 residues. In germline, CDR1 is MGHDK, CDR2 SYGVNS. CDR3 coding DNA: TGTGCCAGCAGTGACCCCCCCGGGGAGCTGTTTTTT. Translated: CASSDPPGELFF.

This clonotype was seen more than once but under ten times. The CDR3: CAWKLDIEAFF. The DNA for the CDR3 is TGTGCCTGGAAATTGGATATTGAAGCTTTCTTT. This chain links TRBV30 with TRBJ1-1, with D hard to call. This CDR3 is 11 amino acids long. CDR1 is GTSNPN and CDR2 is SVGIG in the germline V gene (reference sequence). Trimming cost V 4 bases and J 7 bases, with 10 bases left between them.

J is TRBJ2-7 and V is TRBV25-1; D ambiguous. This CDR3 contains 12 residues. The germline V gene encodes CDR1 MGHDK and CDR2 SYGVNS. The germline V and J ends were trimmed by 5 bases and 3 bases, with 8 bases remaining between them. The CDR3 is CASSRAHYEQYF. Here the CDR3 DNA reads TGTGCCAGCAGTCGGGCTCACTACGAGCAGTACTTC.

The chain is built from TRBV27 and TRBJ2-2; TRBD1 agrees at 10 bases. CDR1 and CDR2 (germline): MNHEY, SMNVEV (reference sequence). The CDR3 totals 15 residues. V shed 5 bases and J 1 base; nucleotides not matched to a gene: 1. This chain's CDR3 is CASSGQGGNTGELFF. Here the CDR3 DNA reads TGTGCCAGCAGTGGACAGGGGGGGAACACCGGGGAGCTGTTTTTT.

Only a few counts were recorded for this clonotype. The chain uses TRBV28 and TRBJ1-3, with D perhaps TRBD1 (6 bases). The CDR3 is made up of 16 amino acids. The germline V and J ends were trimmed by 7 bases and 4 bases, with 20 bases remaining between them. Germline loops: CDR1 MDHEN, CDR2 SYDVKM. The CDR3 sequence is CASISRGPLIGNTIYF. In DNA form, the CDR3 reads TGTGCCAGCATCTCCCGGGGGCCTCTGATCGGAAACACCATATATTTT.

This clonotype showed up just a few times. The DNA for the CDR3 is TGTGCCATCAGTGGGGGACAGCTTAATTCACCCCTCCACTTT. Translating gives CAISGGQLNSPLHF. The chain uses TRBV10-3 and TRBJ1-6; 7 positions match TRBD1. CDR1 is ENHRY, CDR2 SYGVKD, per germline. V lost 4 bases, J lost 6 bases, and 3 bases stayed unmatched. The CDR3 consists of 14 residues.

This clonotype was seen ten or more times. The genes are TRBV7-2 and TRBJ2-2, with D maybe TRBD2 (6 bases). The ends were cut back, 1 base at V and 7 bases at J, with 13 bases in the middle. Looked up from germline, CDR1 is SGHTA and CDR2 is FQGNSA. The CDR3 runs to 15 residues. CDR3 sequence: CASSLGGGMNGELFF. The CDR3 nucleotides are TGTGCCAGCAGCTTAGGGGGCGGGATGAACGGGGAGCTGTTTTTT.

This clonotype was found many times. V gene TRBV9 combines with J gene TRBJ1-5; possibly TRBD1 for D (5 bases). The germline V gene encodes CDR1 SGDLS and CDR2 YYNGEE. Trimming took off 4 bases at V and 0 bases at J, with 11 bases between the two ends. The CDR3 extends over 15 amino acids. The CDR3 nucleotides are TGTGCCAGCAGCTCCGACAGTTATAGCAATCAGCCCCAGCATTTT. It codes for CASSSDSYSNQPQHF.

This clonotype was observed many times. The chain employs TRBV28 and TRBJ1-4; TRBD1 aligns across 7 bases. The length of the CDR3 is 16 residues. The germline CDR1 and CDR2 sequences are MDHEN and SYDVKM. Trimming took 5 bases from V and 8 from J; bases not matched to a gene: 14. The CDR3 DNA reads as TGTGCCAGCAGTACCCTCGCGACAGGGATACGGGAAAAACTGTTTTTT. Protein product: CASSTLATGIREKLFF.

This clonotype was counted once. This may stem from a read error, because a much larger clone lies one nucleotide away. The rearrangement links TRBV11-2 to TRBJ2-5; a possible D gene is TRBD2 (5 bases). The CDR3 totals 13 residues. Trimming left V 11 bases short and J 2 bases short, with 15 bases between. CDR1 is SGHAT and CDR2 is FQNNGV in the germline V gene. The CDR3 reads CASNQGSQETQYF. CDR3 bases: TGTGCCTCAAATCAAGGGAGTCAAGAGACCCAGTACTTC.

This clonotype was counted between two and nine times. V gene TRBV7-2 combines with J gene TRBJ2-1; no clear D. Germline V gene sequence: CDR1 SGHTA, CDR2 FQGNSA. V gave up 5 bases and J gave up 6 bases, with 14 bases separating them. The CDR3 totals 14 residues. The CDR3 is CASSRTESSNEQFF. CDR3 nucleotides: TGTGCCAGCAGCCGTACTGAAAGTAGCAATGAGCAGTTCTTC.

The J gene is TRBJ1-1, the V gene TRBV7-2; no clear D gene. This CDR3 contains 13 residues. The V end was cut by 5 bases, the J end by 0 bases, with 7 bases between. In germline, CDR1 is SGHTA, CDR2 FQGNSA. The CDR3, as DNA: TGTGCCAGCAGCACCCGGGTGAACACTGAAGCTTTCTTT. This encodes CASSTRVNTEAFF.

This clonotype has ten or more counts. The V gene is TRBV27, the J gene TRBJ1-2; D not certain. V shed 0 bases and J shed 5 bases, with 22 bases lying between them. The CDR3 sequence is 18 residues long. Germline V gene lookup returns CDR1 MNHEY and CDR2 SMNVEV (reference sequence). The CDR3: CASSLSSPPVTPRYGYTF. The DNA of the CDR3 is TGTGCCAGCAGTTTATCGTCACCCCCAGTTACGCCGAGGTATGGCTACACCTTC.

The chain joins TRBV11-2 to TRBJ2-5; TRBD1 aligns across 7 bases. Germline V gene sequence: CDR1 SGHAT, CDR2 FQNNGV. J lost 4 bases, V lost 5 bases, and 7 bases had no gene match. The CDR3 is made up of 14 amino acids. CDR3 sequence (DNA): TGTGCCAGCAGCGGGATAACAGGGGCAGAGACCCAGTACTTC. Its protein is CASSGITGAETQYF.

This clonotype was recorded many times. The J gene is TRBJ1-6, the V gene TRBV11-2, with D uncertain. CDR1 SGHAT and CDR2 FQNNGV come from the germline V gene. The V end was cut by 1 base, the J end by 10 bases, with 8 bases between. CDR3 length: 13 amino acids. CDR3 DNA: TGTGCCAGCAGCTTAGTCGGTGGATCACCCCTCCACTTT. This translates into CASSLVGGSPLHF. Filled out from reference TRBV11-2 and TRBJ1-6, the complete variable domain reads EAGVAQSPRYKIIEKRQSVAFWCNPISGHATLYWYQQILGQGPKLLIQFQNNGVVDDSQLPKDRFSAERLKGVDSTLKIQPAKLEDSAVYLCASSLVGGSPLHFGNGTRLTVT.

This clonotype occurred many times. The CDR3 reads CASRLIAGTGVNYGYTF. The CDR3 DNA sequence: TGTGCCAGCAGGCTGATAGCCGGGACAGGAGTAAACTATGGCTACACCTTC. The chain carries TRBV27 and TRBJ1-2, with TRBD1 matching 8 bases. Germline-derived CDR1 and CDR2 are MNHEY and SMNVEV (reference sequence). This CDR3 has 17 residues. V dropped 6 bases and J dropped 2; count of bases not matched to a gene: 14.

The sample holds many counts of this clonotype. The V and J genes are TRBV20-1 and TRBJ2-5; 11 bases match TRBD2. This CDR3 region has 15 residues. Trimming took 6 bases from V and 7 from J; bases not matched to a gene: 13. Looked up from germline, CDR1 is DFQATT and CDR2 is SNEGSKA (reference sequence). The CDR3 spells CSATGTSGGPWTQYF. CDR3 in DNA: TGCAGTGCCACTGGGACTAGCGGCGGACCATGGACCCAGTACTTC.

The sample holds many counts of this clonotype. The rearrangement joins TRBV6-1 to TRBJ1-5, with no clear D. Germline CDR1 is MNHNS and CDR2 is SASEGT. The CDR3 length is 15 residues. The V gene lost 6 bases and the J gene lost 0 bases, with 12 bases spanning the gap. The DNA for the CDR3 is TGTGCCAGCAGGCCGACTGCCCTTAGCAATCAGCCCCAGCATTTT. It is translated as CASRPTALSNQPQHF.

The CDR3 DNA sequence: TGTGCCAGCAGCTTAGCCGGGGACCACTACACCTTC. Encoded protein: CASSLAGDHYTF. J is TRBJ1-2 and V is TRBV7-2, with D maybe TRBD1 (5 bases). V lost 0 bases and J lost 10, with 9 bases in between. The CDR3 has 12 amino acids. In germline, CDR1 is SGHTA, CDR2 FQGNSA.

This clonotype was counted at least ten times. Here the CDR3 reads CASSHQTYEQYF. The DNA for the CDR3 is TGTGCCAGCAGCCACCAGACCTACGAGCAGTACTTC. This chain connects TRBV13 to TRBJ2-7; D not resolved. V dropped 5 bases and J dropped 2 bases, with 7 bases sitting between them. Germline assignment: CDR1 PRHDT and CDR2 FYEKMQ (reference sequence). The length of the CDR3 is 12 residues.

Worth noting for this clonotype: A far larger clone is one nucleotide away, so this likely arose from a read error. The chain is built from TRBV28 and TRBJ2-4; D remains unclear. Germline assignment: CDR1 MDHEN and CDR2 SYDVKM. V shed 6 bases and J shed 13 bases, with 28 bases lying between them. There are 16 residues in the CDR3. Here the CDR3 DNA reads TGTGCCAGCAGGAATTTTCCGGCGCAGCCAAAAGAGTCCCAGTACTTC. As protein: CASRNFPAQPKESQYF.

The gene calls are TRBV19 and TRBJ1-5; D perhaps matches TRBD1 (5 bases). The CDR3 runs to 14 residues. V lost 9 bases and J 5 bases, leaving 17 bases between the germline ends. The germline V gene has CDR1 LNHDA and CDR2 SQIVND (reference sequence). In nucleotides, the CDR3 is TGTGCCAGCCGCCGGGGCAGCACCGATCAGCCCCAGCATTTT. Protein product: CASRRGSTDQPQHF.

This clonotype appeared a few times. The chain couples TRBV12-3 or TRBV12-4 to TRBJ2-5; D is perhaps TRBD2 (6 bases). The CDR3 length is 11 residues. V lost 6 bases and J lost 10, with 12 bases in between. DNA for the CDR3: TGTGCCAGCAGCACCTCGGGGGACCAGTACTTC. Translated: CASSTSGDQYF.

This clonotype turned up a few times. The chain combines TRBV20-1 with TRBJ1-5, with a tentative D call TRBD1 (6 bases). Germline values: CDR1 DFQATT, CDR2 SNEGSKA (reference sequence). CDR3 size: 13 residues. V was clipped by 7 bases and J by 5 bases, with 15 bases between them. The CDR3 sequence is CSVLTGNYQPQHF. The CDR3 bases are TGCAGTGTTTTGACAGGAAATTATCAGCCCCAGCATTTT.

There are a few counts of this clonotype. The CDR3 DNA reads as TGCAGTGCTAGGCCCGGGACAGGGAACTCCTACGAGCAGTACTTC. Its translation: CSARPGTGNSYEQYF. The genes are TRBV20-1 and TRBJ2-7; 9 bases fit TRBD1. V was pared by 3 bases and J by 0 bases, with 6 bases of the junction left unmatched. CDR1 is DFQATT, CDR2 SNEGSKA, per germline (reference sequence). This CDR3 spans 15 amino acids.

Ten or more counts support this clonotype. The chain links TRBV27 to TRBJ2-5, with 8 bases matching TRBD1. Per germline, CDR1 MNHEY and CDR2 SMNVEV (reference sequence). Germline trimming cut 5 bases from V and 5 bases from J; bases unmatched to any gene: 13. The CDR3 totals 16 residues. CDR3 nucleotide sequence: TGTGCCAGCAGTCCCCAGGACAGGACAGGGATGGAGACCCAGTACTTC. Translating it yields CASSPQDRTGMETQYF.